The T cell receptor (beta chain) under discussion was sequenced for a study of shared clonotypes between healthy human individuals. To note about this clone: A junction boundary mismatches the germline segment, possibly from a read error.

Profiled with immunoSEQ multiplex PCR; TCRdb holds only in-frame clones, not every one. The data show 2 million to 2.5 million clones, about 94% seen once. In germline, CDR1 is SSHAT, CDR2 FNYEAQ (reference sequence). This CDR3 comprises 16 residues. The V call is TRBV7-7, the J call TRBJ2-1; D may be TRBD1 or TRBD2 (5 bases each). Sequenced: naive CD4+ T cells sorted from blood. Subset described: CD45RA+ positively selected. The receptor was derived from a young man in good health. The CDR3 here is CASSASFWGIFYEQFF. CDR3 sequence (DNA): TGTGCTAGCAGTGCTAGCTTTTGGGGGATCTTTTATGAGCAGTTCTTC.